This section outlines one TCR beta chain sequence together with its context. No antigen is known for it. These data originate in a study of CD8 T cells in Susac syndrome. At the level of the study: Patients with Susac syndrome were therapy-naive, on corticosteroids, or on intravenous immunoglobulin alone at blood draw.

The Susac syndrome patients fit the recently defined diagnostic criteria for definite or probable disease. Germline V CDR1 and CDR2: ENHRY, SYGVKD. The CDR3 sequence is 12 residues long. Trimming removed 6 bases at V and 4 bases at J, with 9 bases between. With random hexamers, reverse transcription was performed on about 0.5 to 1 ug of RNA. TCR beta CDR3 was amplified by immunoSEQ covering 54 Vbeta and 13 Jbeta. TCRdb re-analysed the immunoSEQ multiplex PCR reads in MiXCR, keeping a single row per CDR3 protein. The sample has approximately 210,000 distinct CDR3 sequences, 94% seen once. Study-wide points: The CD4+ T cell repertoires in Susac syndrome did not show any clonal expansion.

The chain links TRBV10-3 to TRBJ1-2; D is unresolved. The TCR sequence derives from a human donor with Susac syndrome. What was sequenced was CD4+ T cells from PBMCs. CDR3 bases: TGTGCCATCAGGCAGAATTCCTATGGCTACACCTTC. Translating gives CAIRQNSYGYTF.